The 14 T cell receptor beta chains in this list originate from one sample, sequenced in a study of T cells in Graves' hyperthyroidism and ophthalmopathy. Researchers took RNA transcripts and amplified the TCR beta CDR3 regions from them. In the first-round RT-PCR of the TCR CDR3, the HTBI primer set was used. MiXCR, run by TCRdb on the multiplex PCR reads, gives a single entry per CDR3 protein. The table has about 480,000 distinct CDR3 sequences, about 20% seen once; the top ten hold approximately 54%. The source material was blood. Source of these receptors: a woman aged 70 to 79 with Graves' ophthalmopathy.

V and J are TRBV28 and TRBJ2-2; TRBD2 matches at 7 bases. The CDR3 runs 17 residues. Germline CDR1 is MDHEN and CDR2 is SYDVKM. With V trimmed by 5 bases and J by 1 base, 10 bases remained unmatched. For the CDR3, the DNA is TGTGCCAGCAGTCCCTCCCCCGGGGGGATGAACACCGGGGAGCTGTTTTTT. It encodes CASSPSPGGMNTGELFF.

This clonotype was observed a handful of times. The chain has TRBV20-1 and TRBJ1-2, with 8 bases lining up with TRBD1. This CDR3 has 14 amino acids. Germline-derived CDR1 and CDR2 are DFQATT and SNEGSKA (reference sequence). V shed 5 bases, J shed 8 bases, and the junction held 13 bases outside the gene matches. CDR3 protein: CSAQPGQDLGGYTF. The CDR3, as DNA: TGCAGTGCTCAACCGGGACAGGACCTGGGAGGCTACACCTTC.

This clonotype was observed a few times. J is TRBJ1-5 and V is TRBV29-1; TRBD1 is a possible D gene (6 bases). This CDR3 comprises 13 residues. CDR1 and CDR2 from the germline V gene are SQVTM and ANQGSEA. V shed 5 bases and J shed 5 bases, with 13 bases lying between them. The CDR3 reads CSVKQGSDQPQHF. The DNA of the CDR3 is TGCAGCGTTAAACAGGGTTCGGATCAGCCCCAGCATTTT.

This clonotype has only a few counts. CDR3 sequence (DNA): TGTGCCAGCAGCCCAACAGGGTTTGGGGTGAATGAGCAGTTCTTC. It specifies CASSPTGFGVNEQFF. The V gene is TRBV6-1, the J gene TRBJ2-1, with D possibly matching TRBD1 (6 bases). CDR3 length: 15 amino acids. From germline, CDR1 is MNHNS and CDR2 SASEGT. Trimming took off 6 bases at V and 7 bases at J, with 19 bases between the two ends.

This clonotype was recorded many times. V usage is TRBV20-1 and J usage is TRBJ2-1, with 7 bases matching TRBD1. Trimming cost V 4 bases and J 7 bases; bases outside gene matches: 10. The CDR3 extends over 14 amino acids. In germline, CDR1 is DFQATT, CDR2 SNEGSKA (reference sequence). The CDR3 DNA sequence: TGCAGTGCTACGGACAGGCGTCGTCTGAATGAGCAGTTCTTC. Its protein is CSATDRRRLNEQFF.

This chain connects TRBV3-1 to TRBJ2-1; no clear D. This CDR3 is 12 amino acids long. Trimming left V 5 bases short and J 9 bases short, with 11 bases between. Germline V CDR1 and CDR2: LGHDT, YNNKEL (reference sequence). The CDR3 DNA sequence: TGTGCCAGCAGCAACCCCAAGGGTGAGCAGTTCTTC. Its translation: CASSNPKGEQFF.

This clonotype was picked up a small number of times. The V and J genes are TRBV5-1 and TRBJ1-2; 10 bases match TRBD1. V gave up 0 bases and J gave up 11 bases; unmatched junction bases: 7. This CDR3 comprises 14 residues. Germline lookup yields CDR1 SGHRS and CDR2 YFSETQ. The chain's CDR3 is CASSLAPGTGDYTF. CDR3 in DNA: TGCGCCAGCAGCTTGGCTCCCGGGACAGGGGATTACACCTTC.

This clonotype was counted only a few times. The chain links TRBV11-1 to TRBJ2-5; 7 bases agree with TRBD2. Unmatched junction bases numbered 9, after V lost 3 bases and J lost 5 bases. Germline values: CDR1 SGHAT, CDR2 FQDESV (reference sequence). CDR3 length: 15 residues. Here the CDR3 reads CASSLEAGVLETQYF. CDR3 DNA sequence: TGTGCCAGCAGCTTGGAGGCGGGAGTTTTGGAGACCCAGTACTTC.

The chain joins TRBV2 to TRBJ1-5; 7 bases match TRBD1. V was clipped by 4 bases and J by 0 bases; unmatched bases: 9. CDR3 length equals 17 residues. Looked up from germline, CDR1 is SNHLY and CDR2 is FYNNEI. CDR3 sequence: CASSARTGGGSNQPQHF. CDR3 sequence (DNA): TGTGCCAGCAGTGCGCGGACAGGAGGAGGTAGCAATCAGCCCCAGCATTTT.

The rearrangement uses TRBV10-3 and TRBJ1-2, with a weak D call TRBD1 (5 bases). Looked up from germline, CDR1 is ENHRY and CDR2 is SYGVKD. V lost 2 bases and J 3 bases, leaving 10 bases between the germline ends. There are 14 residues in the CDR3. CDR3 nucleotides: TGTGCCATCAGTGAGCCAGGGTTTGACTATGGCTACACCTTC. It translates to CAISEPGFDYGYTF.

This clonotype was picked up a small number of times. The CDR3 region is CSVDFGRNYGYTF. CDR3 nucleotides: TGCAGCGTTGATTTCGGGAGAAACTATGGCTACACCTTC. The chain carries TRBV29-1 and TRBJ1-2; D is undetermined. The CDR3 consists of 13 residues. Germline V gene lookup returns CDR1 SQVTM and CDR2 ANQGSEA. With 3 bases removed from V and 2 bases from J, the gap between germline ends came to 10 bases.

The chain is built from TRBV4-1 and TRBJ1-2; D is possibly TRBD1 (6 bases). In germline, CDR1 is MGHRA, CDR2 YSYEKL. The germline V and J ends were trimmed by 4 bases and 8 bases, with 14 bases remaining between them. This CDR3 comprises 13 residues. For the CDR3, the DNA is TGCGCCAGCAGCCGGGGGCCGGCTAGCGGCTACACCTTC. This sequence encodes CASSRGPASGYTF.

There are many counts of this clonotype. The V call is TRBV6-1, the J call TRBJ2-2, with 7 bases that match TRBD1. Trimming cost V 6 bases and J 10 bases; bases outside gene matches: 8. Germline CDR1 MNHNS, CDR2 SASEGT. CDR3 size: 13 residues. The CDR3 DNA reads TGTGCCAGCAGGGGAAGGGGGCGCGCGGAGCTGTTTTTT. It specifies CASRGRGRAELFF.

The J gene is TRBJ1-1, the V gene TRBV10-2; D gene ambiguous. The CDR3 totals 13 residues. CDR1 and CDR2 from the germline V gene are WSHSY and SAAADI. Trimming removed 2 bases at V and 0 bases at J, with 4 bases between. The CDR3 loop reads CASSEKMNTEAFF. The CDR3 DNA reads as TGCGCCAGCAGTGAGAAGATGAACACTGAAGCTTTCTTT.